This T cell receptor (beta chain) was recorded in a study of blood T cell repertoires in COVID-19. At the level of the study: The analysed material was cDNA or gDNA that came from T cells, B-cell-depleted T cells, or PBMCs.

Germline CDR1 and CDR2: SQVTM and ANQGSEA. V lost 4 bases and J lost 0, with 4 bases in between. The CDR3 consists of 12 residues. This study enrolled people aged 18 to 89 from about two dozen US geographic areas. Within 2 weeks before study entry, exposed participants met a COVID-19 case. The assay was immunoSEQ multiplex PCR, and TCRdb's table has in-frame clones only and misses some. The repertoire includes 120,000 to 150,000 clones, 80% to 85% of them detected once, and approximately 5.7% sits in the top ten. Comment on this clone: The same CDR3 arises from other DNA sequences in this sample as well.

Sequenced material: PBMCs or T cells enriched from blood (not recorded which). V gene TRBV29-1 combines with J gene TRBJ1-5; D is unresolved. This TCR came from a woman aged 45-59 years who had been exposed to COVID-19. The CDR3 reads CSVGHSNQPQHF. The CDR3 coding sequence is TGCAGCGTTGGGCATAGCAATCAGCCCCAGCATTTT.